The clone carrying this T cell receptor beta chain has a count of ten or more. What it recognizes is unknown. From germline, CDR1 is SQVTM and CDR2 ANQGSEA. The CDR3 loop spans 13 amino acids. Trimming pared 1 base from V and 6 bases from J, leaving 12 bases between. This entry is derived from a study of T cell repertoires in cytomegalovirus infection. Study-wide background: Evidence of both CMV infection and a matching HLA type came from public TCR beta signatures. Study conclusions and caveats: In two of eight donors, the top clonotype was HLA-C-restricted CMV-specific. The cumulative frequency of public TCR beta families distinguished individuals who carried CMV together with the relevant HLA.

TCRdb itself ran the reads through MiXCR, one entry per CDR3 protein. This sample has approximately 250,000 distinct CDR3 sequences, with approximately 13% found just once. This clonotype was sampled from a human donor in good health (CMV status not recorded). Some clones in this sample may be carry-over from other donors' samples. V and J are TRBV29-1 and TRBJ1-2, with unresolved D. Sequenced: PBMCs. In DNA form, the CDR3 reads TGCAGCGTTGAAGGCCACCGCTTGGATGGCTACACCTTC. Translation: CSVEGHRLDGYTF.